Listed below are T cell receptor beta chains from one sample, sequenced in a study of OX40 agonist ivuxolimab in advanced cancers. Assay: immunoSEQ multiplex PCR; the TCRdb copy retains only in-frame clones and omits some. The table lists approximately 69,000 clones, roughly 92% of them singletons, with 0.25% to 0.3% in the top ten. The starting material was CD4+ or CD8+ T cells sorted from blood, obtained in a trial of the OX40 agonist ivuxolimab. The source is an adult with an advanced solid tumor such as melanoma, head and neck, liver or kidney cancer. CDR3s include the opening cysteine and the closing phenylalanine or tryptophan. D genes are given only for firm matches. Where a row states a size, it is once, few, many or the class of an expanded clone; other rows omit it.

D gene	V gene	clone size	J gene	CDR3 DNA	CDR3 protein
TRBD2	TRBV7-2	once	TRBJ2-2	TGTGCCAGCAGCAACTTTCCAAGCGGGAGAAAAGCCGGGGAGCTGTTTTTT	CASSNFPSGRKAGELFF
.	TRBV11-3	.	TRBJ2-7	TGTGCCAGCAGCTTAGGTATTGGTTCCTACGAGCAGTACTTC	CASSLGIGSYEQYF
.	TRBV6-5	once	TRBJ1-5	TGTGCCAGCAGTTACACGAAAAATAGCAATCAGCCCCAGCATTTT	CASSYTKNSNQPQHF
.	TRBV7-9	few	TRBJ1-1	TGTGCCAGCAGCTTGGGACCGGAGGTGGCTTTCTTT	CASSLGPEVAFF
.	TRBV27	few	TRBJ2-3	TGTGCCAGCAGTTTACCCGGGACTACAGATACGCAGTATTTT	CASSLPGTTDTQYF
.	TRBV27	few	TRBJ1-1	TGTGCCAGCAGTTTGTTTCAGAGGAACACTGAAGCTTTCTTT	CASSLFQRNTEAFF
TRBD1	TRBV19	.	TRBJ2-6	TGTGCCAGTAGTAAACCGACAGGGGGGGTTACTGGGGCCAACGTCCTGACTTTC	CASSKPTGGVTGANVLTF
.	TRBV5-1	few	TRBJ1-1	TGCGCCAGCAGCCGGGACGGACCTGAAGCTTTCTTT	CASSRDGPEAFF
TRBD2	TRBV4-1	.	TRBJ2-7	TGCGCCAGCAGCCCGCACTTAGCGGGAGGGAAACCGGGCTACGAGCAGTACTTC	CASSPHLAGGKPGYEQYF
.	TRBV5-1	.	TRBJ1-6	TGCGCCAGCAGCTTGGAAGGGAGCTCCTATAATTCACCCCTCCACTTT	CASSLEGSSYNSPLHF
TRBD1	TRBV6-6	.	TRBJ1-1	TGTGCCAGCACTCGGACAGGGGAAACTGAAGCTTTCTTT	CASTRTGETEAFF
.	TRBV10-1	.	TRBJ2-7	TGCGCCAGCAGTGCGTCGGGAGCCTCCTACGAGCAGTACTTC	CASSASGASYEQYF
.	TRBV5-1	once	TRBJ1-1	TGCGCCAGCAGCTTGGGTCGGGGGGACACTGAAGCTTTCTTT	CASSLGRGDTEAFF
.	TRBV6-1	.	TRBJ1-1	TGTGCCAGCAGGGGCCCCGGGACACATAAAGCTTTCTTT	CASRGPGTHKAFF
.	TRBV30	.	TRBJ2-7	TGTGCCTGGAGTGGCCATGGGGCAGGCCGAACGGACGAGCAGTACTTC	CAWSGHGAGRTDEQYF
.	TRBV10-3	.	TRBJ1-4	TGTGCCATCAGCCCCCAGGAGCCAAAACTGTTTTTT	CAISPQEPKLFF
TRBD1	TRBV14	.	TRBJ2-7	TGTGCCAGCAGCCAAGAGGTAGCCAGGGGGTACGAGCAGTACTTC	CASSQEVARGYEQYF
TRBD1	TRBV2	.	TRBJ1-1	TGTGCCAGCAGGCCTCGTACAGGGGGGTACACTGAAGCTTTCTTT	CASRPRTGGYTEAFF